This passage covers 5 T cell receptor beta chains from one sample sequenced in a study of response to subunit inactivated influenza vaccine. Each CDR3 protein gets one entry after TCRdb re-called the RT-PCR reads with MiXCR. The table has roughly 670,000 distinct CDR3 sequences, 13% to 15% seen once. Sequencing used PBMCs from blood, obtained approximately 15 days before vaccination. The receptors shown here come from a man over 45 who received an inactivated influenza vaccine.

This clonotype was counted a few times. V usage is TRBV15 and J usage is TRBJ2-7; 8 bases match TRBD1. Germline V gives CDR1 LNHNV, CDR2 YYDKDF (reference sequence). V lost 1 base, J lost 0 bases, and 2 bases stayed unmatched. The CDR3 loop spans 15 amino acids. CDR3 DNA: TGTGCCACCAGCAGAGGACAGGGGCTCTCCTACGAGCAGTACTTC. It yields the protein CATSRGQGLSYEQYF. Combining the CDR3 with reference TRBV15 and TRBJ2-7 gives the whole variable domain DAMVIQNPRYQVTQFGKPVTLSCSQTLNHNVMYWYQQKSSQAPKLLFHYYDKDFNNEADTPDNFQSRRPNTSFCFLDIRSPGLGDTAMYLCATSRGQGLSYEQYFGPGTRLTVT.

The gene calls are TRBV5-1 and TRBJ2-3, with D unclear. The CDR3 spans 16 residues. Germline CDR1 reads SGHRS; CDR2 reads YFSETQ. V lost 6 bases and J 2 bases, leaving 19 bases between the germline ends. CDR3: CASTQMVGGPTDTQYF. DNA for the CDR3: TGCGCCAGCACCCAAATGGTGGGTGGGCCCACAGATACGCAGTATTTT.

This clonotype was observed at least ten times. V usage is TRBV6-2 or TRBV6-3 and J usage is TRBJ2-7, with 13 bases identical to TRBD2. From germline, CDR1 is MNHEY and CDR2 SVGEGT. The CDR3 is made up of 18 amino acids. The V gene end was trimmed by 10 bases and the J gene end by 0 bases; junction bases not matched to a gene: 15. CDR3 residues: CATDPGTSGARSSYEQYF. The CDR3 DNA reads TGTGCCACCGACCCCGGGACTAGCGGGGCTAGGAGCTCCTACGAGCAGTACTTC.

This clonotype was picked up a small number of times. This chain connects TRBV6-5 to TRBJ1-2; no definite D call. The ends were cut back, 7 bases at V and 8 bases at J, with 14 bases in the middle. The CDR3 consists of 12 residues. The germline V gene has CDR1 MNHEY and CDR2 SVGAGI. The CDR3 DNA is TGTGCCAGCATGGACGGGTTCGAGGGCTACACCTTC. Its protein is CASMDGFEGYTF.

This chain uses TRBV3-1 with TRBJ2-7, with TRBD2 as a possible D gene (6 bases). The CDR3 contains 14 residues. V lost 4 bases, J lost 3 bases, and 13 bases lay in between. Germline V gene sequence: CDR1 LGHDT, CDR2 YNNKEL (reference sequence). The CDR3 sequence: CASSPDTGVYEQYF. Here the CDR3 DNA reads TGTGCCAGCAGCCCAGACACGGGAGTCTACGAGCAGTACTTC.